These T cell receptor beta chains were read from a single sample in a study of shared clonotypes between healthy human individuals. Data came from immunoSEQ multiplex PCR; TCRdb stores just in-frame clones and leaves some out. The sample holds about 2 million clones, approximately 94% seen once. The specimen sequenced was naive CD8+ T cells sorted from blood. The source of these receptors is a man aged 18 to 29 in good health. Each CDR3 is given with its conserved first and last residue. Each record gives: D gene, V gene, J gene, clone size, CDR3 DNA, CDR3 protein. D genes are given only for firm matches. Clone size, where shown, is once, few, many, or a class for clones that have expanded.

TRBD2	TRBV5-6	TRBJ2-7	once	TGTGCCAGCAGCCCGACTAGCCCTTCCTACGAGCAGTACTTC	CASSPTSPSYEQYF
NA	TRBV4-1	TRBJ1-1	NA	TGCGCCAGCAGCCCCTCGTCCACAGGGAGCACTGAAGCTTTCTTT	CASSPSSTGSTEAFF
NA	TRBV27	TRBJ1-5	NA	TGTGCCAGCAGCCCAGTGGGGGAGGTTCAGCCCCAGCATTTT	CASSPVGEVQPQHF
NA	TRBV7-9	TRBJ1-1	NA	TGTGCCAGCAGCTACGCCCCTGAAGCTTTCTTT	CASSYAPEAFF
NA	TRBV27	TRBJ2-7	NA	TGTGCCAGCAGTTTTAGGATCGGCTACGAGCAGTACTTC	CASSFRIGYEQYF
NA	TRBV12-5	TRBJ1-6	NA	TGTGCTAGTGGTTTGGGACCCTCCGGGGGCGTGGGATCTCGGTCACCCCTCCACTTT	CASGLGPSGGVGSRSPLHF
TRBD2	TRBV13	TRBJ2-2	NA	TGTGCCAGCGGAGCGGGGCCTACTTGGGAGCTGTTTTTT	CASGAGPTWELFF
TRBD2	TRBV4-1	TRBJ2-3	NA	TGCGCCAGCAGCCAAGAGGGGCGGGGGGGCACAGATACGCAGTATTTT	CASSQEGRGGTDTQYF
NA	TRBV27	TRBJ2-7	NA	TGTGCCAGCAGTTTATGGGGAAGCTCCTACGAGCAGTACTTC	CASSLWGSSYEQYF
NA	TRBV12-5	TRBJ2-5	NA	TGTGCTAGTGGTTTCGTCGGGGGTGAGGAAGAGACCCAGTACTTC	CASGFVGGEEETQYF
TRBD1	TRBV10-3	TRBJ2-7	NA	TGTGCCATCACCATCGGACCGGGACAGACCTACGAGCAGTACTTC	CAITIGPGQTYEQYF
NA	TRBV6-1	TRBJ2-7	NA	TGTGCCAGCAGTGAGTATCCCCCGAACTACGAGCAGTACTTC	CASSEYPPNYEQYF
NA	TRBV6-6	TRBJ2-1	NA	TGTGCCAGCAGCAAGGAGAGCTCCTACAATGAGCAGTTCTTC	CASSKESSYNEQFF
TRBD1	TRBV30	TRBJ2-7	NA	TGTGCCTGGAGCCGACAGGGGACTGCCTACGAGCAGTACTTC	CAWSRQGTAYEQYF
NA	TRBV5-4	TRBJ2-2	NA	TGTGCCAGCAGCTTGGTGGCAGTCCCCGGGGAGCTGTTTTTT	CASSLVAVPGELFF
TRBD2	TRBV7-9	TRBJ2-7	NA	TGTGCCAGCAGCTTAGCGCAGCGGGGATACTCCTACGAGCAGTACTTC	CASSLAQRGYSYEQYF
NA	TRBV28	TRBJ2-1	NA	TGTGCCAGCAGTTTCGGGTCTAATGAGCAGTTCTTC	CASSFGSNEQFF
NA	TRBV9	TRBJ2-5	once	TGTGCCAGCAGCGACCCCTCTAACCAAGAGACCCAGTACTTC	CASSDPSNQETQYF
NA	TRBV7-2	TRBJ2-7	NA	TGTGCCAGCAGCTTATTCGCCTCCTACGAGCAGTACTTC	CASSLFASYEQYF
NA	TRBV27	TRBJ1-5	few	TGTGCCAGCAGTCACAGGGACAGCAATCAGCCCCAGCATTTT	CASSHRDSNQPQHF
NA	TRBV7-8	TRBJ1-1	NA	TGTGCCAGCAGCTTAGCGCTTGGGCGGATGAACACTGAAGCTTTCTTT	CASSLALGRMNTEAFF
TRBD1	TRBV27	TRBJ2-7	NA	TGTGCCAGCAGACCGGGACAGGGGGCTGGCGAGCAGTACTTC	CASRPGQGAGEQYF
NA	TRBV6-6	TRBJ2-2	NA	TGTGCCAGCAGTTACTTACTCACAGGGAACACCGGGGAGCTGTTTTTT	CASSYLLTGNTGELFF
TRBD1	TRBV13	TRBJ2-7	NA	TGTGCCAGCAGCTTGGGGACAGGGGAGTACGAGCAGTACTTC	CASSLGTGEYEQYF
NA	TRBV5-1	TRBJ2-3	NA	TGCGCCAGCAGCTTGGAGATAGGAGGGGAGATAGATACGCAGTATTTT	CASSLEIGGEIDTQYF
NA	TRBV7-2	TRBJ1-1	NA	TGTGCCAGCAGCTTTGGGACGGCGAACACTGAAGCTTTCTTT	CASSFGTANTEAFF
TRBD2	TRBV10-3	TRBJ2-1	NA	TGTGCCATCAGTGATCCTCGCCTAGCGGGGTACAATGAGCAGTTCTTC	CAISDPRLAGYNEQFF
NA	TRBV5-6	TRBJ1-2	once	TGTGCCAGCAGCTTGTTTGTCAGCCCTTTGGCCTATGGCTACACCTTC	CASSLFVSPLAYGYTF
NA	TRBV10-2	TRBJ2-1	NA	TGCGCCAGCAGCGACTCAAGTGAGCAGTTCTTC	CASSDSSEQFF
NA	TRBV6-5	TRBJ1-1	NA	TGTGCCAGCAGTCACGAAGGGAGCACTGAAGCTTTCTTT	CASSHEGSTEAFF
TRBD1	TRBV2	TRBJ2-7	NA	TGTGCCAGCAGTGAGGACAGGCCGTACGAGCAGTACTTC	CASSEDRPYEQYF
NA	TRBV6-6	TRBJ2-5	NA	TGTGCCAGCAGTTACCCCGGGGGGCGGCAAGAGACCCAGTACTTC	CASSYPGGRQETQYF
NA	TRBV5-1	TRBJ2-7	NA	TGCGCCAGCAGCTTGGATGACAACTCCTACGAGCAGTACTTC	CASSLDDNSYEQYF
NA	TRBV7-9	TRBJ2-7	NA	TGTGCCAGCAGCTCTCACGAGGGCTCCTACGAGCAGTACTTC	CASSSHEGSYEQYF
TRBD1	TRBV4-1	TRBJ2-2	NA	TGCGCCAGCAGCCTGAGGACAGGGACGAACACCGGGGAGCTGTTTTTT	CASSLRTGTNTGELFF
TRBD2	TRBV2	TRBJ2-2	NA	TGTGCCAGCAGGGGACTAGCGGAGAACACCGGGGAGCTGTTTTTT	CASRGLAENTGELFF
NA	TRBV11-2	TRBJ1-4	NA	TGTGCCAGCAGCTTGCCGGTTCCAGATGAAAAACTGTTTTTT	CASSLPVPDEKLFF
NA	TRBV27	TRBJ2-3	NA	TGTGCCAGCAGTTTCGGGGGAAGCACAGATACGCAGTATTTT	CASSFGGSTDTQYF
NA	TRBV2	TRBJ1-6	NA	TGTGCCAGCAGTGATACGAGGGAGCTATCACCCCTCCACTTT	CASSDTRELSPLHF
TRBD1	TRBV30	TRBJ2-1	NA	TGTGCCTGGAGTGCGGGGACAGGGGGAGATGAGCAGTTCTTC	CAWSAGTGGDEQFF
TRBD1	TRBV28	TRBJ2-5	NA	TGTGCCAGCAGTCCCGGACAGGGCCTCGAAAGGGTGCCCCAGTACTTC	CASSPGQGLERVPQYF
NA	TRBV10-2	TRBJ2-1	NA	TGCGCCAGCAGTATTAAATTCGACGGTGAGCAGTTCTTC	CASSIKFDGEQFF
NA	TRBV27	TRBJ2-3	NA	TGTGCCAGCACCCCGGGTGGACTAACCCCGGATACGCAGTATTTT	CASTPGGLTPDTQYF
NA	TRBV27	TRBJ2-1	once	TGTGCCAGCAGTCCCATGGGCCTCCAAGCCACCAATGAGCAGTTCTTC	CASSPMGLQATNEQFF
NA	TRBV6-5	TRBJ1-3	NA	TGTGCCAGCAGTTCCCCAGGGTCTGGAAACACCATATATTTT	CASSSPGSGNTIYF
NA	TRBV6-1	TRBJ2-1	NA	TGTGCCAGCAGAATCTACAATGAGCAGTTCTTC	CASRIYNEQFF
NA	TRBV10-1	TRBJ2-7	NA	TGCGCCAGCAGTGAGTCTAGCCCTCTTGAGCAGTACTTC	CASSESSPLEQYF
TRBD2	TRBV5-1	TRBJ2-5	NA	TGCGCCAGCAGCAGCCGGACTAGCGGGAGGGCAGAGACCCAGTACTTC	CASSSRTSGRAETQYF
NA	TRBV9	TRBJ2-4	NA	TGTGCCAGCAGCGTAGGTGGGAGTTCGTACATTCAGTACTTC	CASSVGGSSYIQYF
NA	TRBV7-9	TRBJ2-3	NA	TGTGCCAGCAGCTTAACGACCAGCACAGATACGCAGTATTTT	CASSLTTSTDTQYF
NA	TRBV7-9	TRBJ2-2	NA	TGTGCCAGCAGCTTACCGAACACCGGGGAGCTGTTTTTT	CASSLPNTGELFF
NA	TRBV2	TRBJ1-1	NA	TGTGCCAGCAGTGAGACAGCGAACACTGAAGCTTTCTTT	CASSETANTEAFF
NA	TRBV27	TRBJ1-5	NA	TGTGCCAGCAGTTTATACCGGGGACCCCAGCATTTT	CASSLYRGPQHF
TRBD2	TRBV7-9	TRBJ2-7	NA	TGTGCCAGCACCGGGACTAGCGGGCCCCCCTACGAGCAGTACTTC	CASTGTSGPPYEQYF
NA	TRBV6-6	TRBJ2-7	NA	TGTGCCAGCAGTTACGGCCGGATCGAGCAGTACTTC	CASSYGRIEQYF
NA	TRBV6-5	TRBJ2-2	NA	TGTGCCAGCAGTTACCCCGATTTCCGGGACACCGGGGAGCTGTTTTTT	CASSYPDFRDTGELFF
NA	TRBV18	TRBJ1-1	NA	TGTGCCAGCTCACCACCGTTGACTGGGGCCACTGAAGCTTTCTTT	CASSPPLTGATEAFF
NA	TRBV2	TRBJ2-5	NA	TGTGCCAGCAGTGAGGTGAACCAAGAGACCCAGTACTTC	CASSEVNQETQYF
TRBD1	TRBV18	TRBJ1-4	NA	TGTGCCAGCTCAGCGACAGGGGGCTATGAAAAACTGTTTTTT	CASSATGGYEKLFF